The 7 T cell receptor beta chains given below trace back to one sample, sequenced in a study of T cells in Graves' hyperthyroidism and ophthalmopathy. The source material, RNA transcripts, was used to amplify TCR beta CDR3 regions. The HTBI set primed first-round TCR CDR3 RT-PCR. MiXCR, run by TCRdb on the multiplex PCR reads, gives a single entry per CDR3 protein. This table has some 490,000 distinct CDR3 sequences, about 15% appearing once. The material sequenced was blood. The receptors derive from a woman in her twenties or thirties with Graves' ophthalmopathy.

Ten or more counts support this clonotype. The rearrangement joins TRBV20-1 to TRBJ2-7; D unresolved. Trimming stripped 4 bases from V and 5 bases from J, with 12 bases between. CDR1 and CDR2 (germline): DFQATT, SNEGSKA (reference sequence). This CDR3 is built from 12 residues. The CDR3 region is CSAILVGDEQYF. The CDR3 nucleotides are TGCAGTGCTATATTGGTGGGCGACGAGCAGTACTTC.

Ten or more counts support this clonotype. The chain carries TRBV20-1 and TRBJ2-2; the match to TRBD1 covers 8 bases. CDR3 length: 13 amino acids. The germline V gene has CDR1 DFQATT and CDR2 SNEGSKA (reference sequence). Unmatched junction bases numbered 1, after V lost 6 bases and J lost 1 base. Here the CDR3 reads CSAGTGNTGELFF. The CDR3 nucleotides are TGCAGTGCCGGGACAGGGAACACCGGGGAGCTGTTTTTT.

A word on this clonotype: Since a much larger clone is just one base distant, this may be a read error. The chain combines TRBV28 with TRBJ2-1; 14 bases are shared with TRBD2. The J segment lost 3 bases and the V segment lost 5 bases, leaving 9 bases of the junction unmatched. Germline assignment: CDR1 MDHEN and CDR2 SYDVKM. CDR3 length: 18 residues. The CDR3 DNA sequence: TGTGCCAGCAGTCCGGAGACTAGCGGGAGGGCCCTCTACAATGAGCAGTTCTTC. This translates into CASSPETSGRALYNEQFF.

Ten or more counts support this clonotype. The chain joins TRBV6-1 to TRBJ1-1; 7 nucleotides align to TRBD1. J lost 5 bases, V lost 4 bases, and 7 bases had no gene match. The germline CDR1 and CDR2 sequences are MNHNS and SASEGT. The CDR3 is 14 residues long. CDR3 DNA sequence: TGTGCCAGCAGTGTTCAGACAGGGAAAACTGAAGCTTTCTTT. This sequence encodes CASSVQTGKTEAFF.

This clonotype has more than one count but fewer than ten. The V gene is TRBV6-1, the J gene TRBJ2-1; a weak D match, TRBD1 (6 bases). V was pared by 5 bases and J by 9 bases, with 14 bases between. Germline CDR1 reads MNHNS; CDR2 reads SASEGT. The CDR3 is 13 residues long. CDR3 coding DNA: TGTGCCAGCAGTAGCAACAGGGCGGGTGAGCAGTTCTTC. Translating gives CASSSNRAGEQFF.

This clonotype was detected a few times. V and J are TRBV3-1 and TRBJ2-1, with a possible D match to TRBD2 (6 bases). The CDR3 is 16 residues long. V lost 2 bases, J lost 7 bases, and 18 bases lay in between. Germline assignment: CDR1 LGHDT and CDR2 YNNKEL (reference sequence). The chain's CDR3 is CASSQPGLWGINEQFF. Here the CDR3 DNA reads TGTGCCAGCAGCCAACCTGGACTATGGGGAATAAATGAGCAGTTCTTC.

The rearrangement uses TRBV6-1 and TRBJ2-2; D is undetermined. V lost 5 bases to trimming and J lost 1 base, with 14 bases between them. The CDR3 runs to 16 residues. The germline gives CDR1 MNHNS, CDR2 SASEGT. The CDR3 loop reads CASSPSRSGNTGELFF. CDR3 nucleotides: TGTGCCAGCAGTCCGTCCCGTTCCGGGAACACCGGGGAGCTGTTTTTT.